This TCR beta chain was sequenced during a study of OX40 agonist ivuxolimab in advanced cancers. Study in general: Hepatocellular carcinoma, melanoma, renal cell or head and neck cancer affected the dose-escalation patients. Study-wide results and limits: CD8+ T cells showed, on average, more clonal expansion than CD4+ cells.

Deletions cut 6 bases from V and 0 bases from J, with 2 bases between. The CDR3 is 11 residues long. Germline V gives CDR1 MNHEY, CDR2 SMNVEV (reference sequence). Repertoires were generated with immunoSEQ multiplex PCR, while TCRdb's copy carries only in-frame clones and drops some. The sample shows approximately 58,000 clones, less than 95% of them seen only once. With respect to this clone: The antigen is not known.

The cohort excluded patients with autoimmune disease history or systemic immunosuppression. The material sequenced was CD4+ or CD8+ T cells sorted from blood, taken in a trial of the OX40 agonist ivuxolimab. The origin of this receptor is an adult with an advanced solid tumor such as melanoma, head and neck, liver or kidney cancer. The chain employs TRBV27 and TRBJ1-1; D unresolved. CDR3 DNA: TGTGCCAGCAGGGTGAACACTGAAGCTTTCTTT. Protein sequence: CASRVNTEAFF.